This record looks at one TCR beta chain sequence and its context. Its antigen is unknown. Sequenced by immunoSEQ multiplex PCR; TCRdb stores in-frame clones only, minus some. This sample has about 110,000 clones, with around nine tenths found just once. This sample was included in a study of siplizumab effects on memory and regulatory T cells. CDR3 length equals 15 residues. Per the germline V gene, CDR1 is LGHNT and CDR2 is FRNRAP. V was trimmed by 2 bases and J by 0 bases, leaving 10 bases between them. Findings and limits, study-wide: The diversity of naive T cells seemed greater than that of memory cells, and their alloresponse contribution seemed major.

This sequence originates from a human donor in good health. This sequence joins TRBV12-5 and TRBJ1-2; D is uncertain. Input material: CD4+ T cells sorted from blood. This CDR3 reads CASGLSTGSNYGYTF. DNA for the CDR3: TGTGCTAGTGGTTTGAGTACGGGTTCTAACTATGGCTACACCTTC.